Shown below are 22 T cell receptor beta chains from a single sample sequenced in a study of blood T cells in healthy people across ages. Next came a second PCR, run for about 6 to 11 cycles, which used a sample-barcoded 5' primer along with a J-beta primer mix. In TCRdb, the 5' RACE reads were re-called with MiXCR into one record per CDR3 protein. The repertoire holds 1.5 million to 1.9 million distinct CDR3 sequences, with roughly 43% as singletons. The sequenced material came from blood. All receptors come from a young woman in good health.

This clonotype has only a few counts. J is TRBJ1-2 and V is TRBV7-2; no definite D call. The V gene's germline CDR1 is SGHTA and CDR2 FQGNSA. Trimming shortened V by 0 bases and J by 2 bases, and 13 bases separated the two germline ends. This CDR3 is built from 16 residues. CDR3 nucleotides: TGTGCCAGCAGCTTAGCATCAACCTACACCAACTATGGCTACACCTTC. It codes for CASSLASTYTNYGYTF.

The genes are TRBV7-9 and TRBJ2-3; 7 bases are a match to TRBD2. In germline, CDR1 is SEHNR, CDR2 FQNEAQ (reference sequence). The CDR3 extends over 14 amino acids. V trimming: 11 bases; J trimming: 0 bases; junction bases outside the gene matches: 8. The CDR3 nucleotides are TGTGCCGGAGGGACTACCACTAGCACAGATACGCAGTATTTT. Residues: CAGGTTTSTDTQYF.

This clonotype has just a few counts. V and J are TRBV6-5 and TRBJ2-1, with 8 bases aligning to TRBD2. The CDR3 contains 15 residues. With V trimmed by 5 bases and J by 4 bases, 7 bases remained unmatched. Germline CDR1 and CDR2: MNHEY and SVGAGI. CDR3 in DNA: TGTGCCAGCAGTGACCCGGCGGGGGGATACAATGAGCAGTTCTTC. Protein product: CASSDPAGGYNEQFF.

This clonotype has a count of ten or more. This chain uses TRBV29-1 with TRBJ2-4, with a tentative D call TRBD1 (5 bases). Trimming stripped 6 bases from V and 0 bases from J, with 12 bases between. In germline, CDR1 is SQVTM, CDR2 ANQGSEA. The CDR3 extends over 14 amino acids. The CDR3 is CSVTGRLAKNIQYF. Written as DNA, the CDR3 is TGCAGCGTCACAGGTCGTCTAGCCAAAAACATTCAGTACTTC. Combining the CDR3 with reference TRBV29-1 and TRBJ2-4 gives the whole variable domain SAVISQKPSRDICQRGTSLTIQCQVDSQVTMMFWYRQQPGQSLTLIATANQGSEATYESGFVIDKFPISRPNLTFSTLTVSNMSPEDSSIYLCSVTGRLAKNIQYFGAGTRLSVL.

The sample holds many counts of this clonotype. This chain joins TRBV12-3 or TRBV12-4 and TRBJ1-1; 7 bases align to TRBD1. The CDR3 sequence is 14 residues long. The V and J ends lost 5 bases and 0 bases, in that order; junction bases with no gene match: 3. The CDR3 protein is CASSRDRVNTEAFF. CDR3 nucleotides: TGTGCCAGCAGTCGCGACAGGGTGAACACTGAAGCTTTCTTT.

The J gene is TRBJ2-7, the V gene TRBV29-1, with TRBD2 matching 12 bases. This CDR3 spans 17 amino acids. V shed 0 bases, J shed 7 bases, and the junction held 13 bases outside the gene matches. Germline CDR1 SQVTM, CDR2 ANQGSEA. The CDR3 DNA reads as TGCAGCGTTGAAGATGTTCTAGCGGGGGGGCTTGGCAATGAGCAGTACTTC. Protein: CSVEDVLAGGLGNEQYF.

CDR3 nucleotides: TGCGCCAGCAGCTTGGAAAGGGTCGGATCAGATACGCAGTATTTT. Encoded protein: CASSLERVGSDTQYF. The J gene is TRBJ2-3, the V gene TRBV5-1; the D is unclear. Germline V gene lookup returns CDR1 SGHRS and CDR2 YFSETQ. The CDR3 covers 15 residues. V dropped 0 bases and J dropped 4 bases, with 12 bases sitting between them.

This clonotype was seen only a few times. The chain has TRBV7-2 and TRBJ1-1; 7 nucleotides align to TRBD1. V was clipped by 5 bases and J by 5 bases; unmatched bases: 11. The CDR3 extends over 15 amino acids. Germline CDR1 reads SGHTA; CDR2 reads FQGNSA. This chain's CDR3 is CASSLPSQGQTEAFF. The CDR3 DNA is TGTGCCAGCAGCCTCCCCTCTCAGGGACAGACTGAAGCTTTCTTT.

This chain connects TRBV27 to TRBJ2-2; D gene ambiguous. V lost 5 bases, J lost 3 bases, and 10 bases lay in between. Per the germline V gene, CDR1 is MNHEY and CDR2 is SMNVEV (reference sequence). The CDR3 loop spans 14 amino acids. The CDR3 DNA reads TGTGCCAGCAGTCCAACGTCTTACACCGGGGAGCTGTTTTTT. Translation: CASSPTSYTGELFF.

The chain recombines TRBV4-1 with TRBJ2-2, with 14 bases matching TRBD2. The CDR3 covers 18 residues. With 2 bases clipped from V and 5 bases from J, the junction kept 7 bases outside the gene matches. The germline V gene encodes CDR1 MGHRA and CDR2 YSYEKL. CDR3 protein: CASSQPRGLAGETGELFF. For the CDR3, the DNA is TGCGCCAGCAGCCAACCCAGGGGACTAGCGGGGGAGACCGGGGAGCTGTTTTTT.

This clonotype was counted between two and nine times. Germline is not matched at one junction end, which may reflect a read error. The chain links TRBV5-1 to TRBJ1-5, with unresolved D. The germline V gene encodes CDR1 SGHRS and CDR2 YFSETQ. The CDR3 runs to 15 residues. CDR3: CASSLDGVGNQPQHF. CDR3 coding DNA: TGTGCCAGCAGCTTAGATGGAGTGGGCAATCAGCCCCAGCATTTT.

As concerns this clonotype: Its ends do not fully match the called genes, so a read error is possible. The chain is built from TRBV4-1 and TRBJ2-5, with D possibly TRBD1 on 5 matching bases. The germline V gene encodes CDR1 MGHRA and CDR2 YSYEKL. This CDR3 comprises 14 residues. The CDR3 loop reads CASIQAWGSKTQYF. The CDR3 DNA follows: TGCGCCAGCATCCAAGCGTGGGGCAGCAAGACCCAGTACTTC.

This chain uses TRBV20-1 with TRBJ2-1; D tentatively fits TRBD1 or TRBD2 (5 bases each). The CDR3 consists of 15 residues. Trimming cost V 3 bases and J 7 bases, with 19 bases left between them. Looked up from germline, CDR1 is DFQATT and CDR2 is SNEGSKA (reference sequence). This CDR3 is CSARTRERGINEQFF. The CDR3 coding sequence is TGCAGTGCTAGGACGAGGGAGAGGGGTATAAATGAGCAGTTCTTC.

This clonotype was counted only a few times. CDR3 loop: CASSLGSSGYEQYF. The CDR3 DNA reads TGTGCCAGCAGCTTAGGTTCTAGCGGCTACGAGCAGTACTTC. This sequence joins TRBV7-2 and TRBJ2-7; 7 bases match TRBD2. This CDR3 has 14 amino acids. The ends lost 1 base at V and 3 bases at J; junction bases unmatched: 3. Germline V gene data show CDR1 as SGHTA and CDR2 as FQGNSA.

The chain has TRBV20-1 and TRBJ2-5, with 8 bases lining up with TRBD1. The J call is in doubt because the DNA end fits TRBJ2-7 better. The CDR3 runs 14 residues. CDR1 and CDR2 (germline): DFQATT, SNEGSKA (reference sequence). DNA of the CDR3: TGCAGTGCTGCGAAAGGACAGGGAACCTACGAGCAGTACTTC. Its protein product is CSAAKGQGTYEQYF.

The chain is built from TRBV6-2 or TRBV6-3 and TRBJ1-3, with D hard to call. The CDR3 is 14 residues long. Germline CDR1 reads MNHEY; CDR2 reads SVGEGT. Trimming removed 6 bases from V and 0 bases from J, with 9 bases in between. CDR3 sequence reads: CASRPGSSGNTIYF. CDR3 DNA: TGTGCCAGCAGACCGGGAAGCTCTGGAAACACCATATATTTT.

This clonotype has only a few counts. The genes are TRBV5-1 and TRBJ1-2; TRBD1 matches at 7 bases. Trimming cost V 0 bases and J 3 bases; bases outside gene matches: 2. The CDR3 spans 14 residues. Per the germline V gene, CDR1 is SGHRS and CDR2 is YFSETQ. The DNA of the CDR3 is TGCGCCAGCAGCTTGGGGGACAGCTACTATGGCTACACCTTC. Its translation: CASSLGDSYYGYTF.

DNA of the CDR3: TGCGCCAGCAGCCAAGATGTGGTTTTGAGCGATGGCTACACCTTC. Translating it yields CASSQDVVLSDGYTF. The V gene is TRBV4-1, the J gene TRBJ1-2; D gene ambiguous. With 0 bases removed from V and 6 bases from J, the gap between germline ends came to 14 bases. The germline V gene has CDR1 MGHRA and CDR2 YSYEKL. CDR3 size: 15 residues.

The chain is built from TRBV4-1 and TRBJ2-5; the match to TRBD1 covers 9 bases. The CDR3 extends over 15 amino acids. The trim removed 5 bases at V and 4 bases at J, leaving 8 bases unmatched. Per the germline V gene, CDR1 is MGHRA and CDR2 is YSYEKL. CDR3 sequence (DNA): TGCGCCAGCAGCGATCTGGGACAGGGTCTAGAGACCCAGTACTTC. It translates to CASSDLGQGLETQYF.

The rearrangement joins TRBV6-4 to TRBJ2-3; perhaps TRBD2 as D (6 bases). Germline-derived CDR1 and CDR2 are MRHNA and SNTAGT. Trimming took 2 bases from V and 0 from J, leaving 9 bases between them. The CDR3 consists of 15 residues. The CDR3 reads CASSDGRGSTDTQYF. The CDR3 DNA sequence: TGTGCCAGCAGTGACGGGCGGGGCAGCACAGATACGCAGTATTTT.

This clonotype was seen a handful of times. The CDR3 loop is CASSTRQGVSAGYTF. The CDR3 nucleotides are TGTGCCAGCAGTACTCGACAGGGGGTGTCTGCTGGCTACACCTTC. The chain uses TRBV12-3 or TRBV12-4 and TRBJ1-2, with TRBD1 identical over 9 bases. The V and J ends lost 5 bases and 7 bases, in that order; junction bases with no gene match: 11. The CDR3 runs 15 residues.

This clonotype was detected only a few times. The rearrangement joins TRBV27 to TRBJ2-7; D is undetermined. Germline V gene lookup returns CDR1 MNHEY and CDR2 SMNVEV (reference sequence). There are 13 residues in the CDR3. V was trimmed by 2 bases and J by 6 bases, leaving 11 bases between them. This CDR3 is CASSLILDLEQYF. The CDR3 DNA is TGTGCCAGCAGTTTAATTCTGGACCTCGAGCAGTACTTC.